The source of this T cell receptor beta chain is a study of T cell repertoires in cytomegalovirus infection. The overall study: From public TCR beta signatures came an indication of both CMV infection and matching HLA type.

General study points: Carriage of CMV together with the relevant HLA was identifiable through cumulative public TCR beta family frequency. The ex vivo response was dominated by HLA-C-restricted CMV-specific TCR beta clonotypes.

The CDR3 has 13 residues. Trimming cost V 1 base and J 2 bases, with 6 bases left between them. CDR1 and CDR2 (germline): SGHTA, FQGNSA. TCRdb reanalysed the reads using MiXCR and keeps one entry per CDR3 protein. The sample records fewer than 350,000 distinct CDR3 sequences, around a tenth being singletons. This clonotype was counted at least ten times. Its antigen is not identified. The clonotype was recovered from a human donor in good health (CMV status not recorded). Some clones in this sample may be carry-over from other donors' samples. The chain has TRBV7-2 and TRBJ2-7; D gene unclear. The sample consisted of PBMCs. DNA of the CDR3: TGTGCCAGCAGCTTAGACCGAGCCTACGAGCAGTACTTC. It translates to CASSLDRAYEQYF.